This T cell receptor beta chain originates from a study of beta chain features in type 1 diabetes. Overall study context: The patient and healthy donor groups were comparable for age, gender and cell yields. The study, taken as a whole, reports: Type 1 diabetes patients had VDJ junctions that carried fewer insertions and more deletions. Whether HLA type influences TCRB rearrangement remained unresolved here. Shorter TCRB CDR3s, moderately but significantly so, marked every one of the four CD4+ subsets in Type 1 diabetes patients.

Averaging roughly 110 mL, one heparinised blood draw was given by each donor. There are 16 residues in the CDR3. Germline CDR1 is SGHTA and CDR2 is FQGNSA. The junction had 6 bases not matched to a gene; V was cut back by 0 bases and J by 7 bases. This clone was found a few times. The antigen is unknown. The sequenced template was cDNA made from the entire isolated RNA. Sequencing was performed with immunoSEQ multiplex PCR; in TCRdb, only in-frame clones are kept and a portion is missing. This table has under 350,000 clones, around 25% appearing once. The sample comprised naive CD4+ T cells from blood. This sequence was found in a woman aged 30 to 39 with type 1 diabetes. The chain couples TRBV7-2 to TRBJ1-4, with TRBD1 identical over 9 bases. This CDR3 reads CASSLATGQGSEKLFF. CDR3 sequence (DNA): TGTGCCAGCAGCTTAGCGACGGGACAGGGTAGTGAAAAACTGTTTTTT.